This TCR beta chain was sequenced in a study of identical twins (dated by TCRdb to between 2015 and 2016). Regarding the study in general: To test whether fetal clonotypes persist, the study used deep sequencing on TCR alpha and beta repertoires from monozygotic twins, unrelated adults of various ages, and cord blood. Replicate twin experiments were performed at different times using different library preparation protocols to rule out contamination.

Libraries were built with 5' RACE. The instrument was an Illumina HiSeq 2000. Template switching added a universal primer binding site, and the final cDNA carried a unique molecular identifier that allowed TCR cDNA molecules to be counted accurately. First-strand cDNA for TCR alpha and beta chains was synthesized from specific primers in the conserved constant-segment region. Each cDNA library was double barcoded, with a SMART-Mk sample barcode plus Illumina barcodes, to control for contamination. Two successive PCR steps introduced TruSeq adapter sequences along with Illumina sample barcodes. TCR alpha and beta cDNA libraries were sequenced on the Illumina HiSeq platform with custom primers. Per the authors' processing: Raw reads were processed with MiGEC to extract unique molecular identifiers, and MiXCR was used to determine CDR3 positions. For each individual, recombination models were inferred using an EM algorithm with the repgenHMM and IGoR tools. The analysis of shared clonotypes was done with the tcR package in R, with sharing normalized by the product of cloneset sizes. Out-of-frame nonproductive sequences were analyzed to study raw recombination free of thymic and clonal selection effects. TCRdb reworked the public reads: Q25 trimming with fastp, MiXCR clone assembly, productive beta chains retained. One record per CDR3 amino acid sequence lists the most common genes and DNA. TCRdb assigned the V and J calls; the authors' analysis was not used. The sample table contains 550,000 to 800,000 distinct CDR3 sequences; only one count was recorded for under 8.5% of them. The top ten clonotypes cover approximately 1.5% of the sample.

Every donor in the study was a healthy Caucasian. Three pairs of female monozygotic twins, all aged roughly 18 to 30 years, made up the twin cohort. Peripheral blood mononuclear cells were the source from which RNA for the TCR libraries was isolated. V loses 5 bases, J loses 6 bases, and the germline ends lie 14 bases apart. CDR1 and CDR2 (MGHRA, YSYEKL) derive from the germline V gene. The CDR3 contains 13 residues, cysteine and phenylalanine counted. Just CDR3 DNA is preserved here, 39 bases in frame from base 1. This clonotype was picked up many times. No antigen is known for it. No base-level quality is on record; no much larger clone is a single base apart. The paper's findings and limits, for the study overall: Abundant cord blood beta clonotypes carried fewer insertions; young adult naive repertoires showed a weaker similar trend, while memory repertoires showed none. A weaker excess of twin sharing was found in beta out-of-frame sequences because the signal-to-noise ratio was lowered by fewer shared sequences. Because the same donors could not be followed over many years, the conclusions relied on cross-sectional statistical analysis. Zero-insertion analyses could be partly confounded by invariant T cells such as MAIT and iNKT, though diverse VJ usage argued against such confounding for most clonotypes. Compared with coincidental sharing between unrelated individuals, out-of-frame TCR alpha sequences shared between twins showed an excess of sequences with low generation probability. In monozygotic twins, recombination models systematically underestimated out-of-frame TCR alpha sharing, but the models matched the sharing seen between unrelated individuals.

These data also formed part of another study, on yellow fever vaccine responses in identical twins. Reported in the second study: According to the authors, in identical twins the way T cells responded to vaccination appeared partly convergent and partly personalized. Focusing on identical twins, the study followed the T cell clones that responded to the vaccine, and did so with precision.

Recombination connected TRBV4-1 to TRBJ2-7; TRBD1 is perhaps the D gene, given 6 matching bases. The specimen sequenced was PBMCs. The receptor was derived from a woman aged 18-35 years in good health. The CDR3 reads as follows: CASSTPLGGEQYF. The bases read TGCGCCAGCAGCACACCCCTAGGGGGCGAGCAGTACTTC.